This T cell receptor beta chain was found in a study of post-analysis software for immune sequencing data. The CDR3 extends over 15 amino acids. CDR1 is SGHTS and CDR2 is YDEGEE in the germline V gene. Libraries were made from TCR beta cDNA, and they carried unique molecular identifiers. TCRdb re-called the PCR reads through MiXCR, storing one row per CDR3 protein. Of hundreds of thousands of distinct CDR3 sequences in the sample, 53% are singletons; the top ten hold 4.6%. Findings of the study overall: TRBV5-6, TRBV5-1 and TRBV20-1 belonged to a set of roughly 5 TRBV segments that were more frequent in patients than controls.

As for this clonotype: Its matching antigen is unknown. A junction boundary mismatches the germline segment, possibly from a read error.

Source material: blood. The gene calls are TRBV5-8 and TRBJ2-3; 10 bases map to TRBD1. This TCR was recovered from a girl aged 5 to 17 with multiple sclerosis. Here the CDR3 DNA reads TGTGCCAGCACCATGGGGACAGGGGCAACAGATACACAGTATTTT. It encodes CASTMGTGATDTQYF.